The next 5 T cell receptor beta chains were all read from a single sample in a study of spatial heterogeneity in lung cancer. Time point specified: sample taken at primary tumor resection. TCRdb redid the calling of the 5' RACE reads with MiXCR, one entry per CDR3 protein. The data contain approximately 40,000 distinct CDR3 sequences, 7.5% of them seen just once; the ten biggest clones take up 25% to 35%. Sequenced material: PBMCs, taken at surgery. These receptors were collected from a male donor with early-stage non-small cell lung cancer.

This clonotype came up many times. The CDR3 DNA is TGTGCCAGCAGCTCGGTCCCCCAAGAGACCCAGTACTTC. Translation: CASSSVPQETQYF. V usage is TRBV11-2 and J usage is TRBJ2-5; D is uncertain. Looked up from germline, CDR1 is SGHAT and CDR2 is FQNNGV. This CDR3 comprises 13 residues. V dropped 4 bases and J dropped 1 base, with 7 bases sitting between them.

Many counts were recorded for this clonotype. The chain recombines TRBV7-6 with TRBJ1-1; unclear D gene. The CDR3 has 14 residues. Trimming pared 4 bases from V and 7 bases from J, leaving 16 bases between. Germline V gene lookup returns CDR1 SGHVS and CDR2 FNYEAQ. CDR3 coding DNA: TGTGCCAGCAGCTCCGGGGTACCATTGAATGAAGCTTTCTTT. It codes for CASSSGVPLNEAFF.

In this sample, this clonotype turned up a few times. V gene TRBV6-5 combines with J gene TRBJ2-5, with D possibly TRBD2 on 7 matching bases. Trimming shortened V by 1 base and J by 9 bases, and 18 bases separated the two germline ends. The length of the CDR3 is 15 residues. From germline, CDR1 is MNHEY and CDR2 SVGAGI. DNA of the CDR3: TGTGCCAGCAGTTACTTTGGGCGGCGGGGGCACGCCCAGTACTTC. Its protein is CASSYFGRRGHAQYF.

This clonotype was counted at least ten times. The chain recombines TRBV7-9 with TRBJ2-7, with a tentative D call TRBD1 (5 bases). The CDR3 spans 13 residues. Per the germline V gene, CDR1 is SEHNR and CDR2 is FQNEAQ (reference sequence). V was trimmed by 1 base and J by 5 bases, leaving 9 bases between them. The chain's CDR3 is CASSLVRGDEQYV. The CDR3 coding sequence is TGTGCCAGCAGCTTAGTTAGGGGCGACGAGCAGTACGTC.

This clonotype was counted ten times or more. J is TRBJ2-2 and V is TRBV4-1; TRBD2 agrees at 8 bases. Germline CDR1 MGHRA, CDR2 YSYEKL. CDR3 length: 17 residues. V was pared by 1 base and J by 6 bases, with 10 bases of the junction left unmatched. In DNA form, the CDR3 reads TGCGCCAGCAGCCAAGTTAACCTGGGACTAGATTCCGGGGAGCTGTTTTTT. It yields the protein CASSQVNLGLDSGELFF.